This is a list of T cell receptor beta chains from one sample in a study of identical twins. TCRdb re-called the 5' RACE reads through MiXCR, storing one row per CDR3 protein. The sample yields roughly 290,000 distinct CDR3 sequences, less than 9.5% seen once. The sample was also linked to a second study, of yellow fever vaccine responses in identical twins.

The specimen was CD8+ T cells sorted from blood. The receptors derive from a woman between 18 and 30 years old in good health. CDR3s include the opening cysteine and the closing phenylalanine or tryptophan. D genes are given only for firm matches. The listing skips clone size in some rows; elsewhere it reads once, few, many or a size class.

TRBJ2-5 TRBV9 - TRBD2 CASSVGTSGTQETQYF TGTGCCAGCAGCGTAGGGACTAGCGGGACCCAGGAGACCCAGTACTTC
TRBJ2-1 TRBV7-8 many - CASSFLRGAPSSYNEQFF TGTGCCAGCAGCTTCCTGAGGGGCGCTCCTAGCTCCTACAATGAGCAGTTCTTC
TRBJ2-5 TRBV3-1 - - CASSQEGAVGETQYF TGTGCCAGCAGCCAAGAGGGGGCGGTAGGAGAGACCCAGTACTTC
TRBJ2-1 TRBV7-9 - TRBD1 CASSLARTGSNEQFF TGTGCCAGCAGCTTAGCCCGGACAGGGTCCAATGAGCAGTTCTTC
TRBJ2-3 TRBV20-1 - - CSARSWDASTDTQYF TGCAGTGCTAGATCGTGGGATGCTAGCACAGATACGCAGTATTTT
TRBJ2-7 TRBV4-1 - - CASSQERTGTDSYEQYF TGCGCCAGCAGCCAAGAGCGCACCGGGACTGACTCCTACGAGCAGTACTTC
TRBJ2-7 TRBV27 - - CASSSSLYEQYF TGTGCCAGCAGTTCCAGCCTCTACGAGCAGTACTTC
TRBJ2-7 TRBV7-9 - - CASSRGAEQYF TGTGCCAGCAGCCGGGGGGCCGAGCAGTACTTC
TRBJ2-3 TRBV7-9 many TRBD2 CASSLGLAGPTDTQYF TGTGCCAGCAGCTTAGGACTAGCGGGCCCAACAGATACGCAGTATTTT
TRBJ2-1 TRBV27 many - CASSFLLTNEQFF TGTGCCAGCAGTTTCTTGTTGACCAATGAGCAGTTCTTC
TRBJ2-1 TRBV28 - TRBD2 CASSLAPRGGSYNEQFF TGTGCCAGCAGTTTAGCCCCTCGGGGCGGGAGTTACAATGAGCAGTTCTTC
TRBJ2-7 TRBV7-9 - - CASSRGRGIEQYF TGTGCCAGCAGCCGGGGGCGCGGGATCGAGCAGTACTTC
TRBJ2-1 TRBV13 - TRBD2 CASSLAQRGTYNEQFF TGTGCCAGCAGCTTAGCACAGCGGGGGACCTACAATGAGCAGTTCTTC
TRBJ2-3 TRBV10-3 many TRBD1 CAISQLTGANTDTQYF TGTGCCATCAGCCAACTGACAGGGGCGAACACAGATACGCAGTATTTT
TRBJ2-3 TRBV27 few - CASSSDNRVTQYF TGTGCCAGCAGCTCTGACAACAGGGTCACGCAGTATTTT
TRBJ2-1 TRBV5-6 many - CASSSRPNEQFF TGTGCCAGCAGCTCGAGACCGAATGAGCAGTTCTTC
TRBJ2-1 TRBV9 many TRBD2 CASSASGGDYNEQFF TGTGCCAGCAGCGCTAGCGGGGGGGACTACAATGAGCAGTTCTTC
TRBJ2-1 TRBV20-1 - - CSARGVGSGYNEQFF TGCAGTGCTAGAGGGGTAGGGAGTGGGTACAATGAGCAGTTCTTC
TRBJ2-1 TRBV28 - - CASSLRGGGLNEQFF TGTGCCAGCAGTTTAAGGGGGGGGGGGCTAAATGAGCAGTTCTTC
TRBJ2-2 TRBV12-5 few - CASGLRRDKENTGELFF TGTGCTAGTGGTTTAAGACGGGACAAAGAGAACACCGGGGAGCTGTTTTTT
TRBJ2-3 TRBV6-4 - - CASSDENTDTQYF TGTGCCAGCAGTGACGAGAACACAGATACGCAGTATTTT
TRBJ2-2 TRBV19 few - CASSSRGLFSNTGELFF TGTGCCAGTAGTTCTCGTGGACTTTTTTCGAACACCGGGGAGCTGTTTTTT
TRBJ2-2 TRBV5-5 few - CASSFSRGNTGELFF TGTGCCAGCAGCTTCAGCCGGGGGAACACCGGGGAGCTGTTTTTT
TRBJ2-1 TRBV12-3/TRBV12-4 - TRBD1 CASSLRGQGARDEQFF TGTGCCAGCAGTTTAAGGGGCCAGGGGGCGCGTGATGAGCAGTTCTTC
TRBJ2-2 TRBV29-1 - - CSVEAVLTGELFF TGCAGCGTTGAAGCAGTTCTGACCGGGGAGCTGTTTTTT
TRBJ1-1 TRBV9 many - CASSVAVGGARTEAFF TGTGCCAGCAGCGTAGCTGTGGGGGGGGCGCGAACTGAAGCTTTCTTT
TRBJ1-1 TRBV7-2 many - CASSLVRSGERAFF TGTGCCAGCAGCTTAGTACGGTCAGGCGAAAGGGCTTTCTTT
TRBJ1-2 TRBV4-1 - TRBD1 CASRGDREKGGYTF TGCGCCAGCAGGGGGGACAGGGAGAAGGGTGGCTACACCTTC
TRBJ1-1 TRBV7-9 few - CASSLLGAGTEAFF TGTGCCAGCAGCTTATTGGGGGCTGGCACTGAAGCTTTCTTT
TRBJ2-3 TRBV12-3/TRBV12-4 - - CASSPPPDTQYF TGTGCCAGCAGTCCCCCCCCAGATACGCAGTATTTT
TRBJ2-7 TRBV4-2 many - CASSQEERALAPSYEQYF TGTGCCAGCAGCCAAGAAGAGAGGGCACTAGCCCCCTCGTACGAGCAGTACTTC
TRBJ2-7 TRBV29-1 many - CSVEAGTGHEQYF TGCAGCGTGGAGGCAGGGACCGGTCACGAGCAGTACTTC
TRBJ2-7 TRBV6-5 many - CASSSTGQTSYEQYF TGTGCCAGCAGTTCTACGGGACAAACCTCGTACGAGCAGTACTTC
TRBJ2-7 TRBV7-9 - - CASGLELSGFPYEQYF TGTGCCAGCGGCTTAGAATTGTCGGGGTTCCCCTACGAGCAGTACTTC
TRBJ2-1 TRBV27 - TRBD2 CASSLAGMSSYNEQFF TGTGCCAGCAGCCTAGCGGGTATGAGCTCCTACAATGAGCAGTTCTTC
TRBJ1-1 TRBV5-1 many TRBD1 CASSLSGTGVTEAFF TGCGCCAGCAGCCTATCCGGGACAGGGGTCACTGAAGCTTTCTTT
TRBJ2-7 TRBV15 - - CATSRGTGAYEQYF TGTGCCACCAGCAGAGGGACGGGAGCCTACGAGCAGTACTTC
TRBJ2-3 TRBV5-6 many - CASSLSGADTQYF TGTGCCAGCAGCTTATCTGGAGCAGATACGCAGTATTTT
TRBJ2-1 TRBV6-1 - - CATLEYYRPYNEQFF TGTGCCACCCTTGAATATTACCGTCCTTACAATGAGCAGTTCTTC
TRBJ1-1 TRBV7-9 few - CATEDTEAFF TGTGCCACTGAGGACACTGAAGCTTTCTTT
TRBJ1-3 TRBV7-9 few - CASSPWGDTIYF TGTGCCAGCAGCCCTTGGGGAGACACCATATATTTT
TRBJ2-6 TRBV12-3/TRBV12-4 - TRBD1 CASRPGQGRSEANVLTF TGTGCCAGCAGACCGGGACAGGGACGCTCTGAGGCCAACGTCCTGACTTTC
TRBJ2-5 TRBV14 many - CASSQDRGQETQYF TGTGCCAGCAGCCAAGACAGGGGCCAAGAGACCCAGTACTTC
TRBJ2-7 TRBV7-9 few TRBD2 CASSSTSGGSYEQYF TGTGCCAGCAGTTCAACTAGCGGGGGCTCCTACGAGCAGTACTTC
TRBJ2-5 TRBV20-1 - TRBD1 CSAVDRDRFQETQYF TGCAGTGCTGTAGACCGGGACAGGTTCCAAGAGACCCAGTACTTC
TRBJ2-1 TRBV12-2 - - CASLTGNNEQFF TGTGCAAGTCTAACAGGGAACAATGAGCAGTTCTTC
TRBJ2-1 TRBV9 many - CASSVGGTSSYNEQFF TGTGCCAGCAGCGTAGGCGGGACAAGCTCCTACAATGAGCAGTTCTTC
TRBJ2-1 TRBV4-3 many TRBD2 CASSQDLMGAGVEQFF TGCGCCAGCAGCCAAGATTTGATGGGAGCGGGAGTGGAGCAGTTCTTC
TRBJ2-7 TRBV5-1 many - CASSLAKGGTYEQYF TGCGCCAGCAGCTTGGCCAAGGGTGGCACCTACGAGCAGTACTTC
TRBJ2-7 TRBV5-5 - - CASSLLGVTYEQYF TGTGCCAGCAGCTTGCTGGGGGTGACCTACGAGCAGTACTTC
TRBJ2-1 TRBV24-1 - - CATSGSEVGLDNEQFF TGTGCCACCAGTGGGAGCGAGGTAGGGCTGGACAATGAGCAGTTCTTC
TRBJ1-2 TRBV29-1 many - CSPRLASGGYTF TGCAGCCCTAGACTGGCCTCGGGAGGCTACACCTTC
TRBJ2-3 TRBV6-1 few - CASSPWEGGTQYF TGTGCCAGCAGCCCGTGGGAGGGGGGTACGCAGTATTTT
TRBJ2-5 TRBV7-9 many - CASSYGEETQYF TGTGCCAGCAGCTATGGGGAGGAGACCCAGTACTTC
TRBJ2-7 TRBV12-3/TRBV12-4 many - CASSSELSSYEQYF TGTGCCAGCAGTTCGGAGTTGAGCTCCTACGAGCAGTACTTC
TRBJ2-7 TRBV9 many TRBD2 CASSVAGGSSYEQYF TGTGCCAGCAGCGTAGCGGGAGGGAGCTCCTACGAGCAGTACTTC